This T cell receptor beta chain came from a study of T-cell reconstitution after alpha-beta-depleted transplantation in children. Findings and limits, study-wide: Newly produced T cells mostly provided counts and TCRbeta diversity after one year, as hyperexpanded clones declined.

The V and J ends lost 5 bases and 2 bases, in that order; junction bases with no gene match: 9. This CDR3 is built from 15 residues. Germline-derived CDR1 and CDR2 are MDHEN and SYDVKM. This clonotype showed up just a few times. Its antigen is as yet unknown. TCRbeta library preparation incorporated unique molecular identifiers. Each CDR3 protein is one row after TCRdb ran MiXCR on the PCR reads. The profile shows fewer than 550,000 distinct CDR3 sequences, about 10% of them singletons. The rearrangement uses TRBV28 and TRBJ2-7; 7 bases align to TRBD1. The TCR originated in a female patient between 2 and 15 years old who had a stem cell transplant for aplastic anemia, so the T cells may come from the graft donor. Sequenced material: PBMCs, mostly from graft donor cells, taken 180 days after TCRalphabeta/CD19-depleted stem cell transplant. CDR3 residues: CASSPHVDRAYEQYF. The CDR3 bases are TGTGCCAGCAGTCCGCATGTAGACAGGGCCTACGAGCAGTACTTC.